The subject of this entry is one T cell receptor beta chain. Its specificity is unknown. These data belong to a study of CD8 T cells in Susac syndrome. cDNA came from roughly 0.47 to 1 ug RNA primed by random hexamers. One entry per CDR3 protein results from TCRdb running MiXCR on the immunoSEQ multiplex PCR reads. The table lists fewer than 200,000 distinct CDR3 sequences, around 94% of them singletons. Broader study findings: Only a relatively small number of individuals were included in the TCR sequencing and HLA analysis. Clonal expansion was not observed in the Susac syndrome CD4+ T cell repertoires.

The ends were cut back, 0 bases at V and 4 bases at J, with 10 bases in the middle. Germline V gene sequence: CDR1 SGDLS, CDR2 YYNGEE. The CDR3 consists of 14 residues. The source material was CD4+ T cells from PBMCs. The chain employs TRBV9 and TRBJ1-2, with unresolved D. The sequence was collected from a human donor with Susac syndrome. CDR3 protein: CASSVVTDSYGYTF. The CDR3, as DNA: TGTGCCAGCAGCGTAGTTACAGACTCCTATGGCTACACCTTC.